A selection of T cell receptor beta chains follows, all from one sample in a study of blood T cell repertoires in COVID-19. Profiled with immunoSEQ multiplex PCR; TCRdb holds only in-frame clones, not every one. The sample carries around 130,000 clones, 87% recorded once. The source material was peripheral blood. These receptors came from a woman aged 55-69 years with acute or convalescent COVID-19. The CDR3 runs from the conserved cysteine through the conserved F or W. A D gene is named only where the DNA matches it firmly. Size tells how often a clone was seen (once, few, many) or the class of an expanded clone, and some rows leave it out.

j_call cdr3_length d_call clone_size v_call cdr3_nt cdr3_aa
TRBJ1-1 14 TRBD1 few TRBV24-1 TGTGCCACCAGTGATCCAATGACAGGGCCTGAAGCTTTCTTT CATSDPMTGPEAFF
TRBJ2-2 16 TRBD2 . TRBV3-1/TRBV3-2 TGTGCCAGCGGTCTCTTAGCGGGAGCCGGCACCGGGGAGCTGTTTTTT CASGLLAGAGTGELFF
TRBJ2-2 16 TRBD2 . TRBV5-1 TGCGCCAGCAGCTTGGGTCCAGCGGGAGTGGACGGGGAGCTGTTTTTT CASSLGPAGVDGELFF
TRBJ2-1 17 . . TRBV5-1 TGCGCCAGCAGCCCCATAGGGGGACCTATCACCTACAATGAGCAGTTCTTC CASSPIGGPITYNEQFF
TRBJ2-7 14 . . TRBV14 TGTGCCAGCAGCCAAGCGGTTCATCCCTACGAGCAGTACTTC CASSQAVHPYEQYF
TRBJ2-1 15 . . TRBV19 TGTGCCAGTAGTATTAGCAGGGGACCTTACAATGAGCAGTTCTTC CASSISRGPYNEQFF
TRBJ1-6 16 . . TRBV18 TGTGCCAGCTCACCACTGGGGGCACCCGATAATTCACCCCTCCACTTT CASSPLGAPDNSPLHF
TRBJ2-5 13 . few TRBV9 TGTGCCAGCAGCGTAAGAGGTGGTGAGACCCAGTACTTC CASSVRGGETQYF
TRBJ1-2 16 TRBD1 . TRBV27 TGTGCCAGCAGTTTATGGACCGGGACAGGGTCGGCTCGCTACACCTTC CASSLWTGTGSARYTF
TRBJ2-2 16 TRBD2 once TRBV7-3 TGTGCCAGCAGCCAACTAGCGGGAGGTCCGACCGGGGAGCTGTTTTTT CASSQLAGGPTGELFF
TRBJ1-1 13 TRBD1 . TRBV7-8 TGTGCCAGCAGCCCGACAGGGATGGCTGAAGCTTTCTTT CASSPTGMAEAFF
TRBJ1-6 13 . . TRBV2 TGTGCCACACAGACCGACTATAATTCACCCCTCCACTTT CATQTDYNSPLHF
TRBJ2-3 17 TRBD2 . TRBV4-1 TGCGCCAGCAGCCAAGACCCTCCGGGAGGGAGCACAGATACGCAGTATTTT CASSQDPPGGSTDTQYF
TRBJ2-1 16 TRBD2 . TRBV5-5 TGTGCCAGCAGCTTGGCCCCGGGACTAGCGCAAAATGAGCAGTTCTTC CASSLAPGLAQNEQFF
TRBJ1-2 12 TRBD1 . TRBV28 TGTGCCAGCAGGACAGGGGCGTATGGCTACACCTTC CASRTGAYGYTF
TRBJ1-2 11 . . TRBV1 TGCACCAGCATACTTGCTTATGGCTACACCTTC CTSILAYGYTF
TRBJ1-1 13 . . TRBV29-1 TGCAGCGTTGGCGAACAGGGAGGGACTGAAGCTTTCTTT CSVGEQGGTEAFF